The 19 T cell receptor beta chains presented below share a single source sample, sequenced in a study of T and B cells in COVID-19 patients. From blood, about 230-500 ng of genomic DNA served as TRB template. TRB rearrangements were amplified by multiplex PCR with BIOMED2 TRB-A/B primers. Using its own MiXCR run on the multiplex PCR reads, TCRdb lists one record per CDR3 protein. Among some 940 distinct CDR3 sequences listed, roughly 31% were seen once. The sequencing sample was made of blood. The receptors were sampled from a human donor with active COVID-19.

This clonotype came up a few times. CDR3 DNA: TGTGCCAGCAGCACCGGGACGCCTCCCTACGAGCAGTACTTC. This codes for CASSTGTPPYEQYF. The V call is TRBV7-9, the J call TRBJ2-7; D is tentatively TRBD1 or TRBD2 (5 bases each). Trimming left V 5 bases short and J 2 bases short, with 13 bases between. The CDR3 runs to 14 residues. The germline gives CDR1 SEHNR, CDR2 FQNEAQ (reference sequence).

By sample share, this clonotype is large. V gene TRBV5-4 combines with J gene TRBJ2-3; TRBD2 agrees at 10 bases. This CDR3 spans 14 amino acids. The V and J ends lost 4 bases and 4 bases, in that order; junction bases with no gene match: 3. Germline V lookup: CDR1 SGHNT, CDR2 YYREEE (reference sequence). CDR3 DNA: TGTGCCAGCAGCCCGGGACTAGCGCCAGATACGCAGTATTTT. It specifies CASSPGLAPDTQYF.

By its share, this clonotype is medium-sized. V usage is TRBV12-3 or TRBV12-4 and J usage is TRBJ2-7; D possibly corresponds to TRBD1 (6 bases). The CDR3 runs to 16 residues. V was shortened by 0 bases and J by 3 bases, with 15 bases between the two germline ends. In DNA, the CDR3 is TGTGCCAGCAGTTTAGCCGGGGCAGGGGAATACTACGAGCAGTACTTC. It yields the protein CASSLAGAGEYYEQYF.

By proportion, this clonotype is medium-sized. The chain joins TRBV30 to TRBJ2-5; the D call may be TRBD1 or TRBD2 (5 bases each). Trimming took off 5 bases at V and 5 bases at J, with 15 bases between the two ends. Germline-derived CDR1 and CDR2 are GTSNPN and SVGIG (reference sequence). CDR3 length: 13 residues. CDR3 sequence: CAWEGQAGETQYF. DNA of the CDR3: TGTGCCTGGGAGGGGCAGGCCGGGGAGACCCAGTACTTC.

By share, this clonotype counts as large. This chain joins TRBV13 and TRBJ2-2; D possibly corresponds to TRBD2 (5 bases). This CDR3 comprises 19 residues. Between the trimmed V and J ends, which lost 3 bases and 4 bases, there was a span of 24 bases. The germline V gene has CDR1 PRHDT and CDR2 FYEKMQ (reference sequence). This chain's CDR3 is CASSLAVSVGSRITGELFF. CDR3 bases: TGTGCCAGCAGCTTGGCGGTGAGCGTTGGGAGTCGGATCACCGGGGAGCTGTTTTTT. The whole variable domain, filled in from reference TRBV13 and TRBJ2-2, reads AAGVIQSPRHLIKEKRETATLKCYPIPRHDTVYWYQQGPGQDPQFLISFYEKMQSDKGSIPDRFSAQQFSDYHSELNMSSLELGDSALYFCASSLAVSVGSRITGELFFGEGSRLTVL.

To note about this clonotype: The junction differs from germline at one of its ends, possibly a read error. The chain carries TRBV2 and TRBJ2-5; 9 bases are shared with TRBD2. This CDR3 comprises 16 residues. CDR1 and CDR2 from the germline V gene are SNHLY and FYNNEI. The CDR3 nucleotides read TGTACCAGCAGTTTTGTGTACGGCGGGGGGGCCGGGACCCAGTACTTC. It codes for CTSSFVYGGGAGTQYF.

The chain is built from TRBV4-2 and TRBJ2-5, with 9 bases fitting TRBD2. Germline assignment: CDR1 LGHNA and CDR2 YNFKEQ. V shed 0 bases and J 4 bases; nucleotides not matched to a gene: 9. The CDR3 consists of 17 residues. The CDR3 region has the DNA TGTGCCAGCAGCCAAGATTATACGCGGGGGGGTGTAGAGACCCAGTACTTC. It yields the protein CASSQDYTRGGVETQYF.

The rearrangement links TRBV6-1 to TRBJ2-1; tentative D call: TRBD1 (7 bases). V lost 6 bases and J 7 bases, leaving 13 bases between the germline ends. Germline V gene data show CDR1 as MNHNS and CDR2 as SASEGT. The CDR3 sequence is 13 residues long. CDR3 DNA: TGTGCCAGCAGCCTCAGGGGGGCGAATGAGCAGTTCTTC. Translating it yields CASSLRGANEQFF.

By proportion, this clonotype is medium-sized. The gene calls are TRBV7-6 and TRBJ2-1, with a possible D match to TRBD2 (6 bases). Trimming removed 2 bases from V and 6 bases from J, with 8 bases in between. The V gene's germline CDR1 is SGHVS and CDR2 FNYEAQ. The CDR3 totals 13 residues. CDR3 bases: TGTGCCAGCAGCTTATACGGGAGCAATGAGCAGTTCTTC. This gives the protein CASSLYGSNEQFF.

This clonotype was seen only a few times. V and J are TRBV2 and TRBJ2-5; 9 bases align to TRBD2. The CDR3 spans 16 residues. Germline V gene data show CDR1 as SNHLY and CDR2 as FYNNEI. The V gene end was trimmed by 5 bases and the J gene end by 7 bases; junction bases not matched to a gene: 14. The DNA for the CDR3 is TGTGCCAGCAGTTTTGTGTACGGCGGGGGGGCCGGGACCCAGTACTTC. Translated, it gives CASSFVYGGGAGTQYF.

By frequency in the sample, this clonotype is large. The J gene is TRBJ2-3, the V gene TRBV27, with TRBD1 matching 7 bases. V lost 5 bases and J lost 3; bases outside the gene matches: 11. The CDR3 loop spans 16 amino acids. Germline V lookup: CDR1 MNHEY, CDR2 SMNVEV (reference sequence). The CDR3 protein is CASSTRDRKRTDTQYF. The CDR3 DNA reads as TGTGCCAGCAGTACCCGGGACAGAAAGAGAACAGATACGCAGTATTTT.

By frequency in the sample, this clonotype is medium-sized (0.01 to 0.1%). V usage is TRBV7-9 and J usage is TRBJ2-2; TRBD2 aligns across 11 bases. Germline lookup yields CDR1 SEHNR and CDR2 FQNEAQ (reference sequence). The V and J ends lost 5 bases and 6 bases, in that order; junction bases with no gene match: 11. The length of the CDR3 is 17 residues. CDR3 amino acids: CASSHFLAGGSAGELFF. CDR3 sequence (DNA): TGTGCCAGCAGCCACTTTCTAGCGGGAGGTTCTGCCGGGGAGCTGTTTTTT.

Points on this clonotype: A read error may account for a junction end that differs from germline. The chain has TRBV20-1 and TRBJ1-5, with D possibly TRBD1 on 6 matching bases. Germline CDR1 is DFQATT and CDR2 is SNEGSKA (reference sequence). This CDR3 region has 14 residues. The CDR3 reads CSARDKGGNHPQHF. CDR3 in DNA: TGCAGTGCTAGAGATAAAGGGGGGAATCACCCCCAGCATTTT.

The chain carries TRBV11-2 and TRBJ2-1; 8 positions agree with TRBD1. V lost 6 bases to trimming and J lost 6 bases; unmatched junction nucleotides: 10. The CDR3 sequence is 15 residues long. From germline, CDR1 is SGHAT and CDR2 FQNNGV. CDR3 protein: CASRTVQGAFNEQFF. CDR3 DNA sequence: TGTGCCAGCAGAACCGTCCAGGGGGCATTCAATGAGCAGTTCTTC.

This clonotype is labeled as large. The CDR3 nucleotides read TGTGCCAGCCGATTCAGGACCAACCCAAATACGCAGTATTTT. It codes for CASRFRTNPNTQYF. This chain links TRBV12-3 or TRBV12-4 with TRBJ2-3; D is ambiguous. V dropped 8 bases and J dropped 7 bases, with 19 bases sitting between them. The CDR3 is 14 amino acids.

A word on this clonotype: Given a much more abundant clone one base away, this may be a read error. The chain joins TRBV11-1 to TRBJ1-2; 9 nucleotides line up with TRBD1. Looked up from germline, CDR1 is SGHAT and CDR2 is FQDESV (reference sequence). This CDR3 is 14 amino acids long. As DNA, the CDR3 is TGTTCCAGCAGCGCAACCGGGACAGGGAATGGCTACACCTTC. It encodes CSSSATGTGNGYTF.

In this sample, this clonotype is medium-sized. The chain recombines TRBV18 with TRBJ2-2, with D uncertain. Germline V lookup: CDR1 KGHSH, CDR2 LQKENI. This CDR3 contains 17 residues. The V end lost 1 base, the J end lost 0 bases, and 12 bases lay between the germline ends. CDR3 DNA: TGTGCCAGCTCACCACAGCCCCCAACCTCGAACACCGGGGAGCTGTTTTTT. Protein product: CASSPQPPTSNTGELFF.

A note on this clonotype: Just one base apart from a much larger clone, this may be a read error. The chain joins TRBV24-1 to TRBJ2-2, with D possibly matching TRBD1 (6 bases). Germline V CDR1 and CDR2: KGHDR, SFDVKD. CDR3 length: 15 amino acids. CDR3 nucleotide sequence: TGTGTCACCAGTGACAGGACATACAACACCGGGGAGCTGTTTTTT. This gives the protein CVTSDRTYNTGELFF.

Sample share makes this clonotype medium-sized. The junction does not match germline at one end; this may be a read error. The CDR3 bases are TGCGCCAGCAACTTGGGGGGCGGGCAGAGCTCCTACGAGCAGTACTTC. Translated, it gives CASNLGGGQSSYEQYF. The V call is TRBV5-1, the J call TRBJ2-7; D may correspond to TRBD1 or TRBD2 (6 bases each). This CDR3 has 16 amino acids. Germline V gene lookup returns CDR1 SGHRS and CDR2 YFSETQ.